A selection of T cell receptor beta chains follows, all from one sample in a study of CD4 and CD8 cells across lung adenocarcinoma regions. TCRdb used MiXCR to reprocess the PCR reads, holding one entry per CDR3 protein. The sample lists some 20,000 distinct CDR3 sequences; 46% were seen once. Sequencing was done on a sample of CD4+ T cells from the margin of a lung tumor. These receptor sequences come from a male donor with lung adenocarcinoma. The CD4 and CD8 labels of this study may be unreliable. CDR3s include the opening cysteine and the closing phenylalanine or tryptophan. The D gene is left open where the match is weak. Clone sizes are given selectively: once, few, many, or a class where the clone is expanded.

cdr3_nt: TGTGCCAGCAAGCGCCCCGGGACAGGGGTTAGCTCCTATAATTCACCCCTCCACTTT
cdr3_aa: CASKRPGTGVSSYNSPLHF
clone_size: NA
d_call: TRBD1
j_call: TRBJ1-6
v_call: TRBV6-1

cdr3_nt: TGTGCCAGCAGACCGGGACAGGTGCGGTTACCCCTCCACTTT
cdr3_aa: CASRPGQVRLPLHF
clone_size: many
d_call: TRBD1
j_call: TRBJ1-6
v_call: TRBV28

cdr3_nt: TGCAGCGTTGTCCCAGCGGGAGGGTACAATGAGCAGTTCTTC
cdr3_aa: CSVVPAGGYNEQFF
clone_size: few
d_call: TRBD2
j_call: TRBJ2-1
v_call: TRBV29-1

cdr3_nt: TGTGCCAGCACTTGGCAACAGGGATTCCACGAGCAGTACTTC
cdr3_aa: CASTWQQGFHEQYF
clone_size: many
d_call: NA
j_call: TRBJ2-7
v_call: TRBV6-5

cdr3_nt: TGCGCCAGCAGTGAGGGACTCCTTGCCTACGAGCAGTACTTC
cdr3_aa: CASSEGLLAYEQYF
clone_size: many
d_call: NA
j_call: TRBJ2-7
v_call: TRBV10-1

cdr3_nt: TGTGCCAGCAGTGAAAGTTATTACAATGAGCAGTTCTTC
cdr3_aa: CASSESYYNEQFF
clone_size: many
d_call: NA
j_call: TRBJ2-1
v_call: TRBV6-1

cdr3_nt: TGTGCCTGGAGCCCCGGACTAGCGGGAGAAAAGGAGCTGTTTTTT
cdr3_aa: CAWSPGLAGEKELFF
clone_size: NA
d_call: TRBD2
j_call: TRBJ2-2
v_call: TRBV30

cdr3_nt: TGTGCCAGCTCACCGGAGGTCGGATACACAGATACGCAGTATTTT
cdr3_aa: CASSPEVGYTDTQYF
clone_size: few
d_call: NA
j_call: TRBJ2-3
v_call: TRBV18

cdr3_nt: TGTGCCAGCAATACTTTTGGGACAGGGATCACCGGGGAGCTGTTTTTT
cdr3_aa: CASNTFGTGITGELFF
clone_size: large
d_call: TRBD1
j_call: TRBJ2-2
v_call: TRBV27

cdr3_nt: TGTGCCAGCAGACTGGGGGGAACCTATGGCTACACCTTC
cdr3_aa: CASRLGGTYGYTF
clone_size: few
d_call: NA
j_call: TRBJ1-2
v_call: TRBV5-4

cdr3_nt: TGCGCCAGCAGTGAGTCGGTAGTCTACGAGCAGTACTTC
cdr3_aa: CASSESVVYEQYF
clone_size: NA
d_call: NA
j_call: TRBJ2-7
v_call: TRBV10-2

cdr3_nt: TGTGCCAGCAGCTACTCCGGGGCAAGCACAGATACGCAGTATTTT
cdr3_aa: CASSYSGASTDTQYF
clone_size: many
d_call: NA
j_call: TRBJ2-3
v_call: TRBV7-3

cdr3_nt: TGTGCCACCTCTTCCGCGGTGGCGTCAGATACGCAGTATTTT
cdr3_aa: CATSSAVASDTQYF
clone_size: NA
d_call: NA
j_call: TRBJ2-3
v_call: TRBV3-1

cdr3_nt: TGTGCCAGCAGCTCGATAGCAAGCACAGATACGCAGTATTTT
cdr3_aa: CASSSIASTDTQYF
clone_size: NA
d_call: NA
j_call: TRBJ2-3
v_call: TRBV11-3

cdr3_nt: TGCGCCAGCAGTGAGGGGGGGCTAGGCAAAAACACGCAGTACTTT
cdr3_aa: CASSEGGLGKNTQYF
clone_size: once
d_call: NA
j_call: TRBJ2-4
v_call: TRBV10-1

cdr3_nt: TGTGCCAGCAGCTTAGTGGCAGGCTACGAGCAGTACTTC
cdr3_aa: CASSLVAGYEQYF
clone_size: NA
d_call: NA
j_call: TRBJ2-7
v_call: TRBV11-2

cdr3_nt: TGTGCCAGCAGCTTGGTCCCCCTGGGAGGCAATGAGCAGTTCTTC
cdr3_aa: CASSLVPLGGNEQFF
clone_size: many
d_call: NA
j_call: TRBJ2-1
v_call: TRBV5-5

cdr3_nt: TGTGCCAGCAGCTTAGGGGGGGGTAGGGAAGAGACCCAGTACTTC
cdr3_aa: CASSLGGGREETQYF
clone_size: NA
d_call: TRBD2
j_call: TRBJ2-5
v_call: TRBV7-2

cdr3_nt: TGTGCCAGCACTGCAAGGGGGAGGGGACGGGAGCAGTTCTTC
cdr3_aa: CASTARGRGREQFF
clone_size: once
d_call: NA
j_call: TRBJ2-1
v_call: TRBV7-8

cdr3_nt: TGTGCCAGCGGGGGGGTCGGGGGCCGCGCCACAGAGACGCAGTACTTC
cdr3_aa: CASGGVGGRATETQYF
clone_size: NA
d_call: NA
j_call: TRBJ2-5
v_call: TRBV4-2

cdr3_nt: TGCGCCAGCAGCCCAAGCGGTCTAGCGGGAGCTTACGAGCAGTTCTTC
cdr3_aa: CASSPSGLAGAYEQFF
clone_size: many
d_call: TRBD2
j_call: TRBJ2-1
v_call: TRBV4-1

cdr3_nt: TGCAGCGTTGAAGAATGGAGACGACAGGGCGGCGGTGAGCAGTTCTTC
cdr3_aa: CSVEEWRRQGGGEQFF
clone_size: NA
d_call: TRBD1
j_call: TRBJ2-1
v_call: TRBV29-1

cdr3_nt: TGTGCCAGCAGTCGGGGGGTCGATACGCAGTATTTT
cdr3_aa: CASSRGVDTQYF
clone_size: many
d_call: TRBD2
j_call: TRBJ2-3
v_call: TRBV12-3/TRBV12-4

cdr3_nt: TGTGCCAGCGGCGAGGGGCAGGCAGCCACAAACACGCAGTATTTC
cdr3_aa: CASGEGQAATNTQYF
clone_size: NA
d_call: NA
j_call: TRBJ2-4
v_call: TRBV6-1

cdr3_nt: TGCGCCAGCAGCCCATCCCCGCACGCTAGCTCATTGGAGGAGCAGTACTTC
cdr3_aa: CASSPSPHASSLEEQYF
clone_size: many
d_call: NA
j_call: TRBJ2-5
v_call: TRBV4-1

cdr3_nt: TGCGCCAGCAGCTTGTTTAGCGGGGCCCAAGAGACCCAGTACTTC
cdr3_aa: CASSLFSGAQETQYF
clone_size: many
d_call: TRBD2
j_call: TRBJ2-5
v_call: TRBV5-1

cdr3_nt: TGTGCCAGCAGTGATGTAGGGGGCTCCTATGGCTACACCTTC
cdr3_aa: CASSDVGGSYGYTF
clone_size: NA
d_call: TRBD1
j_call: TRBJ1-2
v_call: TRBV25-1

cdr3_nt: TGTGCCAGCCGACTAGCGGGTACCTACAATGAGCAGTTCTTC
cdr3_aa: CASRLAGTYNEQFF
clone_size: NA
d_call: TRBD2
j_call: TRBJ2-1
v_call: TRBV6-2/TRBV6-3

cdr3_nt: TGTGCCAGCAGGGCAGGAAGCGGTACCGGGGAGCTGTTTTTT
cdr3_aa: CASRAGSGTGELFF
clone_size: NA
d_call: NA
j_call: TRBJ2-2
v_call: TRBV3-1